Each of the 11 T cell receptor beta chains below was sequenced from the same sample in a study of blood T cells in healthy people across ages. Primers used in a second PCR of about 7 to 12 cycles were a sample-barcoded 5' primer and a J-beta primer mix. TCRdb recomputed calls from the 5' RACE reads with MiXCR, one row per CDR3 protein. This sample has about 720,000 distinct CDR3 sequences, with around 25% found just once. The same sample was also studied in work on T cells of mothers and their children.

Source material: blood. These receptors all stem from a boy aged 10-17 years in good health.

V gene TRBV20-1 combines with J gene TRBJ1-4; 9 bases are a match to TRBD1. The germline CDR1 and CDR2 sequences are DFQATT and SNEGSKA (reference sequence). The CDR3 has 15 residues. V shed 0 bases and J 8 bases; nucleotides not matched to a gene: 7. CDR3 in DNA: TGCAGTGCTAGAGATCCGGGACAGGGTCGAGAAAAACTGTTTTTT. Residues: CSARDPGQGREKLFF.

This clonotype was detected only a few times. This chain uses TRBV5-1 with TRBJ2-2, with no clear D. Trimming took 7 bases from V and 0 from J, leaving 7 bases between them. This CDR3 contains 13 residues. Germline values: CDR1 SGHRS, CDR2 YFSETQ. The CDR3: CASGPANTGELFF. The DNA for the CDR3 is TGCGCCAGCGGGCCGGCGAACACCGGGGAGCTGTTTTTT.

The chain couples TRBV4-1 to TRBJ2-7, with 14 nucleotides matching TRBD2. This CDR3 has 16 residues. The germline V gene has CDR1 MGHRA and CDR2 YSYEKL. The V gene end was trimmed by 5 bases and the J gene end by 7 bases; junction bases not matched to a gene: 10. Here the CDR3 reads CASSSRLAGGPDEQYF. CDR3 nucleotide sequence: TGCGCCAGCAGCTCCAGACTAGCGGGAGGGCCGGATGAGCAGTACTTC.

This clonotype was seen only a few times. The chain carries TRBV7-2 and TRBJ1-2; D not certain. CDR3 length: 15 residues. Germline V gene data show CDR1 as SGHTA and CDR2 as FQGNSA. Trimming left V 0 bases short and J 2 bases short, with 10 bases between. CDR3 DNA: TGTGCCAGCAGCTTAGCGCGGACGGCAAACTATGGCTACACCTTC. Amino acids: CASSLARTANYGYTF.

This sequence joins TRBV12-3 or TRBV12-4 and TRBJ2-7; 8 positions match TRBD1. J was trimmed by 3 bases and V by 6 bases; bases with no gene match: 7. This CDR3 contains 14 residues. CDR3 sequence reads: CASRRTGGHYEQYF. The CDR3 DNA is TGTGCCAGCAGACGTACAGGGGGACACTACGAGCAGTACTTC.

The table lists this clonotype with a few counts. The gene calls are TRBV20-1 and TRBJ2-5, with 7 bases lining up with TRBD1. The closer fit of TRBJ2-7 to the DNA end suggests the J call may be wrong. Germline V CDR1 and CDR2: DFQATT, SNEGSKA (reference sequence). The CDR3 is 15 residues long. CDR3 amino acids: CSARPPGTVAYEQYF. CDR3 nucleotides: TGCAGTGCTAGACCTCCCGGGACAGTAGCCTACGAGCAGTACTTC.

The rearrangement joins TRBV7-6 to TRBJ2-1, with D possibly matching TRBD2 (5 bases). Germline V gives CDR1 SGHVS, CDR2 FNYEAQ. The V end lost 1 base, the J end lost 10 bases, and 14 bases lay between the germline ends. The CDR3 length is 14 residues. The DNA of the CDR3 is TGTGCCAGCAGCTTAGAGCTCCGGCCGGGGGAGCAGTTCTTC. Translated: CASSLELRPGEQFF. Combining the CDR3 with reference TRBV7-6 and TRBJ2-1 gives the whole variable domain GAGVSQSPRYKVTKRGQDVALRCDPISGHVSLYWYRQALGQGPEFLTYFNYEAQQDKSGLPNDRFSAERPEGSISTLTIQRTEQRDSAMYRCASSLELRPGEQFFGPGTRLTVL.

The J gene is TRBJ2-5, the V gene TRBV27; D might be TRBD1 or TRBD2, each matching 7 bases. Germline-derived CDR1 and CDR2 are MNHEY and SMNVEV (reference sequence). The CDR3 has 10 residues. Trimming cost V 8 bases and J 14 bases, with 15 bases left between them. CDR3 residues: CASPGRGLYF. Written as DNA, the CDR3 is TGTGCCAGCCCAGGGAGGGGGCTTTACTTC.

This clonotype came up once. In DNA form, the CDR3 reads TGTGCCAGCAGCCTCCCCAAAGGATACGAGACCCAGTACTTC. Translating it yields CASSLPKGYETQYF. This chain links TRBV7-3 with TRBJ2-5, with D uncertain. The CDR3 sequence is 14 residues long. Germline CDR1 and CDR2: SGHTA and FQGTGA. Trimming cost V 5 bases and J 5 bases, with 15 bases left between them.

In its sample, this clonotype was seen a few times. The V call is TRBV12-3 or TRBV12-4, the J call TRBJ2-2, with 8 bases matching TRBD1. The CDR3 consists of 20 residues. Trimming at V came to 7 bases and at J to 2 bases, leaving 21 bases not matched to a gene. The CDR3 region has the DNA TGTGCCAGCACCCCCGCTCCTCTTTTCTCGGGGACAGGAAACACCGGGGAGCTGTTTTTT. It is translated as CASTPAPLFSGTGNTGELFF.

This clonotype occurred a few times. The V gene is TRBV3-1, the J gene TRBJ2-2; D may be TRBD1 (6 bases). Looked up from germline, CDR1 is LGHDT and CDR2 is YNNKEL (reference sequence). V was trimmed by 1 base and J by 5 bases, leaving 23 bases between them. CDR3 length: 19 amino acids. CDR3 sequence reads: CASSQVSEQGILVTGELFF. In DNA, the CDR3 is TGTGCCAGCAGCCAAGTATCCGAGCAGGGGATTTTAGTGACCGGGGAGCTGTTTTTT.